This note documents a single T cell receptor (beta chain) sequence. The ends were cut back, 0 bases at V and 8 bases at J, with 16 bases in the middle. This CDR3 region has 16 residues. Germline CDR1 and CDR2: SGHNT and YENEEA. As processed by the authors: By means of reference gene primer amplification, nucleated cell counts were estimated. Assay: immunoSEQ multiplex PCR; the TCRdb copy retains only in-frame clones and omits some. That table is the source of V, J and clone size, and D and trimming were worked out from the DNA. The sample consists of about 270,000 clones, less than 85% of them appearing once. This sample was included in a study of blood T cell repertoires in COVID-19. Looking at the study overall: Sites in the United States, Italy and Spain provided acute and convalescent COVID-19 samples. In each case, the material was cDNA or gDNA derived from T cells, B-cell-depleted T cells, or PBMCs.

The V gene is TRBV11-3, the J gene TRBJ2-2; tentative D call: TRBD1 (6 bases). This clonotype was sampled from a woman aged 18-29 years with acute or convalescent COVID-19. Input material: peripheral blood. As DNA, the CDR3 is TGTGCCAGCAGCTTAGACAGGGGACACGAGATTGGGGAGCTGTTTTTT. It translates to CASSLDRGHEIGELFF. Full variable domain (rest looked up from reference TRBV11-3 and TRBJ2-2): EAGVVQSPRYKIIEKKQPVAFWCNPISGHNTLYWYLQNLGQGPELLIRYENEEAVDDSQLPKDRFSAERLKGVDSTLKIQPAELGDSAVYLCASSLDRGHEIGELFFGEGSRLTVL.